This TCR beta chain was recovered during a study of blood T cell repertoires in COVID-19. Seattle patients were enrolled while actively infected and followed longitudinally. Method: immunoSEQ multiplex PCR; TCRdb's copy keeps in-frame clones and lacks some. Seen here are about 130,000 clones, 79% observed once, and the top ten hold 5%. The TCR comes from a woman aged 70-85 years with COVID-19, enrolled during active disease. Sequencing was done on a sample of peripheral blood.

As DNA, the CDR3 is TGTGCCAGCAGTAATACAGGGTCCTCCTACGAGCAGTACTTC. Protein sequence: CASSNTGSSYEQYF. V usage is TRBV28 and J usage is TRBJ2-7; the D gene is possibly TRBD1 (6 bases). Germline lookup yields CDR1 MDHEN and CDR2 SYDVKM. V lost 5 bases and J lost 0, with 11 bases in between. The CDR3 covers 14 residues.